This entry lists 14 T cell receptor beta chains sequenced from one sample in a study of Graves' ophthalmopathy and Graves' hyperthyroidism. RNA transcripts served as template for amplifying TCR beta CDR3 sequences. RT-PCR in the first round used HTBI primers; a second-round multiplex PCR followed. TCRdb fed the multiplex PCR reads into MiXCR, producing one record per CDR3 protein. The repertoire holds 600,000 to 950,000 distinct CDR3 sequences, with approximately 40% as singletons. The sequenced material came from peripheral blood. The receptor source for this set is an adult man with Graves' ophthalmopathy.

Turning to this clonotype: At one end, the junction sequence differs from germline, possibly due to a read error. The CDR3 nucleotides are TGCGCCAGCAGCTTGGAGCCGGGTGGCACTGAAGCTTCCTTT. It specifies CASSLEPGGTEASF. The chain has TRBV7-9 and TRBJ1-1; D not certain. From germline, CDR1 is SEHNR and CDR2 FQNEAQ (reference sequence). The CDR3 loop spans 14 amino acids.

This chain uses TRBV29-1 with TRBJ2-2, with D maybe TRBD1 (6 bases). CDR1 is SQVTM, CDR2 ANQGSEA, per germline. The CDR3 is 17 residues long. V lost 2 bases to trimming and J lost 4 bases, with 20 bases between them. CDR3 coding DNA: TGCAGCGTTGAAAATCCAGGGGCAAGTTTAGCCACCGGGGAGCTGTTTTTT. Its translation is CSVENPGASLATGELFF.

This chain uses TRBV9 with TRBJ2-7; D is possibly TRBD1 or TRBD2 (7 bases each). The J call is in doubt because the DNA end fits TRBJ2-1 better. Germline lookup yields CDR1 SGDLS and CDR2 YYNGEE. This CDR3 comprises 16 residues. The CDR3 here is CASSYQTGRGGYEQFF. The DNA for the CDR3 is TGTGCCAGCAGTTACCAGACAGGGAGGGGTGGCTACGAGCAGTTCTTC.

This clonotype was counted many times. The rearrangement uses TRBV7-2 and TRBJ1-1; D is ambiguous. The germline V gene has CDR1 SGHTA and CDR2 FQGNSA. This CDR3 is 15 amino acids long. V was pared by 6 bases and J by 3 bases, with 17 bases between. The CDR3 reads CASRRTGNSYTEAFF. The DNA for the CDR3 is TGTGCCAGCAGAAGGACGGGGAACAGCTACACTGAAGCTTTCTTT. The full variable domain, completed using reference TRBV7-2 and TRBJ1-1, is GAGVSQSPSNKVTEKGKDVELRCDPISGHTALYWYRQSLGQGLEFLIYFQGNSAPDKSGLPSDRFSAERTGGSVSTLTIQRTQQEDSAVYLCASRRTGNSYTEAFFGQGTRLTVV.

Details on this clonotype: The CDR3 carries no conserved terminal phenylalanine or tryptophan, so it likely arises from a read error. The CDR3 loop is CASSSPGTREETQYC. CDR3 in DNA: TGTGCCAGCAGCTCCCCCGGGACTAGGGAAGAGACCCAGTACTGC. The chain uses TRBV12-3 or TRBV12-4 and TRBJ2-5; 8 bases are a match to TRBD2. The trim removed 6 bases at V and 3 bases at J, leaving 9 bases unmatched. The CDR3 covers 15 residues.

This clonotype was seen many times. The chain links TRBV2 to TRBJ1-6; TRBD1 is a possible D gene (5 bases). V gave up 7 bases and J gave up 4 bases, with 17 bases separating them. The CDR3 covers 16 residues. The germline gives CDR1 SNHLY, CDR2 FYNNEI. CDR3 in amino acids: CASTALGARYNSPLHF. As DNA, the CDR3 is TGTGCCAGCACTGCCCTCGGGGCGAGGTATAATTCACCCCTCCACTTT.

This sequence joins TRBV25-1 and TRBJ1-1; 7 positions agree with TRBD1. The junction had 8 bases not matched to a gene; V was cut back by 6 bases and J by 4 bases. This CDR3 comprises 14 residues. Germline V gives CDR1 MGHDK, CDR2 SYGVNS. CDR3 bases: TGTGCCAGCAGCTCAGGGGGATTGACCACTGAAGCTTTCTTT. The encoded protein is CASSSGGLTTEAFF.

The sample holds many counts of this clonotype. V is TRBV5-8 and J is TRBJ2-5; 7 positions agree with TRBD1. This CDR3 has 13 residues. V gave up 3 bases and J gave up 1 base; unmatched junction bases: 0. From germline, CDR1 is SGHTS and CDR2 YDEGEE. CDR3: CASSWDSQETQYF. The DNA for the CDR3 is TGTGCCAGCAGCTGGGACAGCCAAGAGACCCAGTACTTC. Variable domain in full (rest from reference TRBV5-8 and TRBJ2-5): EAGVTQSPTHLIKTRGQQATLRCSPISGHTSVYWYQQALGLGLQFLLWYDEGEERNRGNFPPRFSGRQFPNYSSELNVNALELEDSALYLCASSWDSQETQYFGPGTRLLVL.

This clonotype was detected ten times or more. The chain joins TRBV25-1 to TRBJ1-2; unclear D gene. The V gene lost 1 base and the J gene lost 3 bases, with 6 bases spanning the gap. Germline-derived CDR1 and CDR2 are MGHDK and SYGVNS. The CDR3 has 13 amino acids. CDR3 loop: CASSESNDYGYTF. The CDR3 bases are TGTGCCAGCAGTGAATCTAACGACTATGGCTACACCTTC.

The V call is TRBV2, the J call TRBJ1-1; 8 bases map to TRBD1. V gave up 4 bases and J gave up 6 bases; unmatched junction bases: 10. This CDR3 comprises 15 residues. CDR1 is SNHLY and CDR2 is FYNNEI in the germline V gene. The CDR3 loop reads CASSVGTGPSSEAFF. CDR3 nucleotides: TGTGCCAGCAGTGTGGGGACAGGACCCTCTTCTGAAGCTTTCTTT.

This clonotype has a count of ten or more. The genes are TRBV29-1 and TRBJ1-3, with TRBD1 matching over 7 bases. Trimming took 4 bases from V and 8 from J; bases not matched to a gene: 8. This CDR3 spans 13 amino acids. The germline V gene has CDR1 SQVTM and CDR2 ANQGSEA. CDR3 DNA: TGCAGCGTTGGAGGGGGCTTGGTTGACACCATATATTTT. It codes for CSVGGGLVDTIYF.

For the CDR3, the DNA is TGCGCCAGGAAAAACTCGAACACTGAAGCTTTCTTT. Translating it yields CARKNSNTEAFF. The V gene is TRBV5-1, the J gene TRBJ1-1, with D unclear. Looked up from germline, CDR1 is SGHRS and CDR2 is YFSETQ. The CDR3 extends over 12 amino acids. V shed 8 bases and J shed 1 base, with 9 bases lying between them.

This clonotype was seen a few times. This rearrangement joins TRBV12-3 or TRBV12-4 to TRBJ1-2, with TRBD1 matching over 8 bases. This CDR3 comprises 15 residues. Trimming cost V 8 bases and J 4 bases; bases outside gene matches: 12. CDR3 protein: CASGNPQGAAYGYTF. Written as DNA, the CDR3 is TGTGCCAGCGGAAATCCTCAGGGGGCGGCCTATGGCTACACCTTC.

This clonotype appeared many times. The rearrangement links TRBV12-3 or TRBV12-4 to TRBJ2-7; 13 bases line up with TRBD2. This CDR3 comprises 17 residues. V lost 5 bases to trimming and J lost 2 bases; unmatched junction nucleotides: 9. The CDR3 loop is CASSPGTSGNRPYEQYF. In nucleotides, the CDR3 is TGTGCCAGCAGTCCAGGGACTAGCGGGAACCGCCCCTACGAGCAGTACTTC.